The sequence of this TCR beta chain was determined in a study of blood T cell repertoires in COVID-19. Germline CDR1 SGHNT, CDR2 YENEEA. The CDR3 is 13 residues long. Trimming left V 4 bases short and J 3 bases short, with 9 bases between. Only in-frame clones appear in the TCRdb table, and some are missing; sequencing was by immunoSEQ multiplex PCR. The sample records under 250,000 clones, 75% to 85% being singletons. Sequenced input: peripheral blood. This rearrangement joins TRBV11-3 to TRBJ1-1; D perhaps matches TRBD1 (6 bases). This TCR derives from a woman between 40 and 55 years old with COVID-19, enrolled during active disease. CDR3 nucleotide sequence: TGTGCCAGCAGCTGGGGGGGCGACACTGAAGCTTTCTTT. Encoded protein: CASSWGGDTEAFF.